These 7 T cell receptor beta chains came from one sample sequenced in a study of T cell responses to AZD1222 COVID-19 vaccine. The table came from immunoSEQ multiplex PCR; TCRdb's copy has only in-frame clones and leaves some out. The sample lists roughly 150,000 clones, roughly 88% occurring once. The source material was peripheral blood, sampled on day 0 of AZD1222 vaccination. These receptors were obtained from an adult in good health.

This chain connects TRBV30 to TRBJ1-3; TRBD1 matches 9 bases. CDR1 is GTSNPN, CDR2 SVGIG, per germline (reference sequence). Losses at the gene ends were 8 bases for V and 2 bases for J; bases not matched to a gene: 4. The CDR3 spans 13 residues. The CDR3 bases are TGTGCCCTGGGACAGGGACCTGGAAACACCATATATTTT. It translates to CALGQGPGNTIYF.

CDR3 nucleotides: TGTGCCAGTAGGGAGGGCTTAAGCAATGAGCAGTTCTTC. This sequence encodes CASREGLSNEQFF. The chain recombines TRBV4-2 with TRBJ2-1; 7 nucleotides line up with TRBD2. Losses at the gene ends were 9 bases for V and 6 bases for J; bases not matched to a gene: 8. CDR1 and CDR2 (germline): LGHNA, YNFKEQ. The CDR3 has 13 residues.

In its sample, this clone was seen once. The CDR3 bases are TGTGCCAGCAGCTTAAACACCGGGGAGCTGTTTTTT. Amino acid sequence: CASSLNTGELFF. V and J are TRBV7-6 and TRBJ2-2, with D hard to call. In germline, CDR1 is SGHVS, CDR2 FNYEAQ. CDR3 length: 12 residues. Deletions cut 2 bases from V and 2 bases from J, with 0 bases between.

This chain links TRBV15 with TRBJ1-2; weak D call: TRBD1 (5 bases). The germline V and J ends were trimmed by 3 bases and 7 bases, with 18 bases remaining between them. Germline V lookup: CDR1 LNHNV, CDR2 YYDKDF (reference sequence). This CDR3 comprises 15 residues. In DNA, the CDR3 is TGTGCCACCAGCAGCCCCGGCCGGGGGGAGTTTGGCTACACCTTC. Translation: CATSSPGRGEFGYTF.

The chain couples TRBV27 to TRBJ2-1; no definite D call. The germline V gene encodes CDR1 MNHEY and CDR2 SMNVEV (reference sequence). Trimming stripped 4 bases from V and 8 bases from J, with 12 bases between. The CDR3 totals 13 residues. The DNA of the CDR3 is TGTGCCAGCAGTTCGAACAACTTGGATGAGCAGTTCTTC. Its translation is CASSSNNLDEQFF.

The chain has TRBV5-1 and TRBJ1-6; D is ambiguous. The CDR3 totals 15 residues. The germline V gene encodes CDR1 SGHRS and CDR2 YFSETQ. V lost 0 bases, J lost 4 bases, and 8 bases lay in between. The CDR3: CASSLVWGYNSPLHF. The CDR3 nucleotides are TGCGCCAGCAGCTTGGTGTGGGGATATAATTCACCCCTCCACTTT.

The chain links TRBV28 to TRBJ1-1, with 7 bases matching TRBD1. Germline CDR1 reads MDHEN; CDR2 reads SYDVKM. The junction had 3 bases not matched to a gene; V was cut back by 4 bases and J by 1 base. The CDR3 sequence is 14 residues long. CDR3 bases: TGTGCCAGCAGTTCCAGGGGGGGGAACACTGAAGCTTTCTTT. It yields the protein CASSSRGGNTEAFF.